The rows below give T cell receptor beta chains drawn from one sample of a study of cytomegalovirus exposure and HLA in healthy donors. Measured with immunoSEQ multiplex PCR; TCRdb has only the in-frame clones, and not every one. This table holds 85,000 to 110,000 clones, 76% found once. Sequenced input: PBMCs. All receptors derive from a woman aged 18-35 years in good health and CMV-seropositive. Both conserved end residues are part of each CDR3. Each record gives: D gene, J gene, CDR3 length, V gene, clone size, CDR3 protein, CDR3 DNA. The D gene is left open where the match is weak. The size of a clone is reported for some rows only, either as once, few or many, or as a class for expanded clones.

TRBD1	TRBJ2-7	20	TRBV28	-	CASSLWSVRGRDDRGHEQYF	TGTGCCAGCAGTTTATGGTCCGTTAGGGGGCGTGACGATCGTGGCCACGAGCAGTACTTC
TRBD1	TRBJ1-4	19	TRBV7-9	few	CASSSPLWTPGQGREKLFF	TGTGCCAGCAGCTCTCCGCTCTGGACGCCGGGACAGGGCCGGGAAAAACTGTTTTTT
-	TRBJ2-7	13	TRBV7-6	-	CASSLVQSYEQYF	TGTGCCAGCAGCTTGGTCCAGTCCTACGAGCAGTACTTC
TRBD2	TRBJ2-3	15	TRBV11-2	-	CASSRRGLGTDTQYF	TGTGCCAGCAGCCGACGGGGACTAGGCACAGATACGCAGTATTTT
-	TRBJ2-3	17	TRBV6-4	few	CASSDMAGGTSTDTQYF	TGTGCCAGCAGTGACATGGCAGGCGGGACTTCCACAGATACGCAGTATTTT
-	TRBJ1-1	12	TRBV5-4	few	CASSRGRQEAFF	TGTGCCAGCAGCCGGGGGAGGCAAGAAGCTTTCTTT
-	TRBJ1-4	15	TRBV5-1	-	CASSLAGSAGEKLFF	TGCGCCAGCAGCTTGGCCGGGAGCGCAGGTGAAAAACTGTTTTTT
-	TRBJ2-1	15	TRBV18	-	CASSPLGQGNNEQFF	TGTGCCAGCTCACCACTGGGCCAGGGAAACAATGAGCAGTTCTTC
-	TRBJ1-6	15	TRBV7-2	-	CASSLEGAPNSPLHF	TGTGCCAGCAGCTTAGAAGGGGCGCCTAATTCACCCCTCCACTTT
TRBD2	TRBJ2-7	17	TRBV7-9	once	CASSPREEIAGVYEQYF	TGTGCCAGCAGCCCCCGGGAGGAGATAGCGGGAGTCTACGAGCAGTACTTC
-	TRBJ1-5	13	TRBV4-1	-	CASSPPASQPQHF	TGCGCCAGCAGCCCCCCAGCGAGTCAGCCCCAGCATTTT
-	TRBJ2-2	14	TRBV29-1	few	CSAITVLATGELFF	TGCAGCGCTATCACCGTACTTGCCACCGGGGAGCTGTTTTTT
-	TRBJ1-2	12	TRBV6-6	-	CASSYGGGGYTF	TGTGCCAGCAGTTACGGGGGGGGTGGCTACACCTTC
-	TRBJ2-5	15	TRBV12-5	-	CASGPRGNRDETQYF	TGTGCTAGTGGTCCTCGAGGGAACAGGGATGAGACCCAGTACTTC
-	TRBJ2-5	13	TRBV10-2	-	CASSKSVQETQYF	TGCGCCAGCAGTAAATCAGTTCAAGAGACCCAGTACTTC
TRBD2	TRBJ2-1	18	TRBV27	-	CASSSLRLWGEREKEQFF	TGTGCCAGCAGTTCATTACGTCTCTGGGGGGAGCGGGAGAAAGAGCAGTTCTTC
-	TRBJ2-6	16	TRBV7-8	few	CASSLVRGSGANVLTF	TGTGCCAGCAGCTTAGTAAGAGGGTCTGGGGCCAACGTCCTGACTTTC
TRBD1	TRBJ1-2	12	TRBV10-3	-	CAISLDRGGYTF	TGTGCCATCAGTTTAGACAGGGGTGGCTACACCTTC
TRBD1	TRBJ2-6	19	TRBV4-1	-	CASSLSGQGVVSGTNVLTF	TGCGCCAGCAGCCTTTCGGGACAGGGAGTTGTATCTGGGACCAACGTCCTGACTTTC
TRBD1	TRBJ1-1	14	TRBV7-9	-	CASSLGQENTEAFF	TGTGCCAGCAGCTTGGGACAGGAGAACACTGAAGCTTTCTTT
TRBD1	TRBJ1-2	13	TRBV7-3	-	CASSSLRGDGYTF	TGTGCCAGCAGCTCGCTCAGGGGGGATGGCTACACCTTC
TRBD1	TRBJ2-1	15	TRBV11-3	-	CASSSYRDSYNEQFF	TGTGCCAGCAGCTCTTACCGGGACAGCTACAATGAGCAGTTCTTC
TRBD1	TRBJ1-1	15	TRBV5-4	-	CASSSRQGANTEAFF	TGTGCCAGCAGCTCCAGACAGGGGGCGAACACTGAAGCTTTCTTT